These 14 T cell receptor beta chains were sequenced from one sample in a study of molecular identifiers for immune sequencing clone quantification. TCRdb independently ran MiXCR on the PCR reads; one entry per CDR3 protein. The top ten hold 0.78% of the sample, which has hundreds of thousands of distinct CDR3 sequences, around 25% seen once. What was sequenced was naive CD8+ T cells from blood, with Jurkat cell RNA spiked in. Subset specified: FACS-sorted CD8+CD4-CCR7+CD45RA+ naive T cells. These receptor sequences come from a human donor in good health. Some libraries in this study had Jurkat cell RNA spiked in.

This clonotype has at least ten counts. The genes are TRBV3-1 and TRBJ2-3; TRBD1 matches 7 bases. CDR1 and CDR2 (germline): LGHDT, YNNKEL (reference sequence). The CDR3 has 16 amino acids. The junction had 13 bases not matched to a gene; V was cut back by 6 bases and J by 4 bases. As DNA, the CDR3 is TGTGCCAGCAGTCCTACCGGGACAGAAGTCTCAGATACGCAGTATTTT. Its protein product is CASSPTGTEVSDTQYF.

This chain joins TRBV4-3 and TRBJ2-1; D gene unclear. The CDR3 loop spans 17 amino acids. Germline V gene sequence: CDR1 LGHNA, CDR2 YSLEER. The V and J ends lost 3 bases and 2 bases respectively, with 17 bases between them. CDR3 residues: CASSHQATSDPYNEQFF. CDR3 sequence (DNA): TGCGCCAGCAGCCACCAGGCGACTTCTGATCCCTACAATGAGCAGTTCTTC.

This clonotype was counted ten times or more. This chain links TRBV16 with TRBJ2-3; possible D gene TRBD1, 6 bases. This CDR3 contains 13 residues. The V end lost 5 bases, the J end lost 4 bases, and 10 bases lay between the germline ends. Germline lookup yields CDR1 KGHSY and CDR2 FQNENV. CDR3 in amino acids: CASSWTDSDTQYF. CDR3 sequence (DNA): TGTGCCAGCAGCTGGACAGATTCAGATACGCAGTATTTT.

This clonotype was counted ten times or more. The J gene is TRBJ2-1, the V gene TRBV12-3 or TRBV12-4; TRBD2 aligns across 7 bases. Unmatched junction bases numbered 3, after V lost 4 bases and J lost 3 bases. The CDR3 contains 14 residues. The CDR3 nucleotides are TGTGCCAGCAGTTCCCGGGACTACTACAATGAGCAGTTCTTC. Translating gives CASSSRDYYNEQFF.

Points on this clonotype: This may stem from a read error, because a much larger clone lies one nucleotide away. As the CDR3 is not closed by the conserved phenylalanine or tryptophan, this likely results from a read error. The chain is built from TRBV4-1 and TRBJ1-1; D remains unclear. The V gene's germline CDR1 is MGHRA and CDR2 YSYEKL. The CDR3 runs 17 residues. Trimming took off 0 bases at V and 0 bases at J, with 14 bases between the two ends. For the CDR3, the DNA is TGCGCCAGCAGCCAAGAGGGAAACGCAGACATGAACACTGAAGCTTTCTCT. Protein sequence: CASSQEGNADMNTEAFS.

This clonotype was seen more than once but under ten times. The chain recombines TRBV5-3 with TRBJ1-2; no clear D gene. TRBV5-3 is noted as an ORF with a role that remains uncertain. The length of the CDR3 is 13 residues. V shed 3 bases and J shed 3 bases, with 9 bases lying between them. The CDR3 sequence: CARSSLGDYGYTF. CDR3 coding DNA: TGTGCCAGAAGCTCCTTAGGTGACTATGGCTACACCTTC.

As for this clonotype: Compared with germline, one end of the junction differs, possibly owing to a read error. This chain connects TRBV19 to TRBJ1-5, with no clear D. Per the germline V gene, CDR1 is LNHDA and CDR2 is SQIVND (reference sequence). The CDR3 totals 15 residues. The CDR3 bases are TGTGCCAGTAGTATAATGCAGGCAGAGAATCAGCTCCAGCATTTT. Encoded protein: CASSIMQAENQLQHF.

The chain uses TRBV7-9 and TRBJ2-1; 9 nucleotides agree with TRBD2. The CDR3 length is 15 residues. The germline CDR1 and CDR2 sequences are SEHNR and FQNEAQ (reference sequence). The J segment lost 7 bases and the V segment lost 5 bases, leaving 9 bases of the junction unmatched. The CDR3: CASSLGASGENEQFF. CDR3 coding DNA: TGTGCCAGCAGCCTGGGGGCTAGCGGGGAAAATGAGCAGTTCTTC.

This clonotype came up a few times. The chain links TRBV7-9 to TRBJ2-1; a possible D gene is TRBD1 (6 bases). Germline-derived CDR1 and CDR2 are SEHNR and FQNEAQ (reference sequence). This CDR3 region has 13 residues. With 10 bases removed from V and 0 bases from J, the gap between germline ends came to 10 bases. The CDR3 DNA is TGTGCCAAAACACAGGGCTCCTACAATGAGCAGTTCTTC. Its protein is CAKTQGSYNEQFF.

The table lists this clonotype with many counts. This chain joins TRBV6-5 and TRBJ1-5; TRBD1 agrees at 9 bases. Per germline, CDR1 MNHEY and CDR2 SVGAGI. Trimming cost V 0 bases and J 3 bases; bases outside gene matches: 3. This CDR3 has 16 amino acids. The CDR3 here is CASSYSGQGNNQPQHF. For the CDR3, the DNA is TGTGCCAGCAGTTACTCGGGACAGGGCAACAATCAGCCCCAGCATTTT.

The chain has TRBV4-1 and TRBJ2-7; TRBD1 might be the D (6 bases). CDR1 is MGHRA, CDR2 YSYEKL, per germline. There are 15 residues in the CDR3. Deletions cut 0 bases from V and 3 bases from J, with 12 bases between. CDR3 DNA: TGCGCCAGCAGCCAAGAACCCGACAGGAGCTACGAGCAGTACTTC. Protein product: CASSQEPDRSYEQYF.

This clonotype has at least ten counts. This sequence joins TRBV28 and TRBJ2-7; tentatively, D is TRBD1 or TRBD2 (5 bases each). The CDR3 is 15 amino acids. Deletions cut 6 bases from V and 3 bases from J, with 18 bases between. Germline V gene sequence: CDR1 MDHEN, CDR2 SYDVKM. CDR3 DNA: TGTGCCAGCAGCCACTGGGGGACCGCTGGCTACGAGCAGTACTTC. This sequence encodes CASSHWGTAGYEQYF.

The chain is built from TRBV19 and TRBJ1-5; no clear D gene. Trimming removed 1 base from V and 7 bases from J, with 11 bases in between. CDR1 LNHDA and CDR2 SQIVND come from the germline V gene (reference sequence). The CDR3 runs 14 residues. CDR3 loop: CASSIARPPQPQHF. CDR3 DNA sequence: TGTGCCAGTAGTATAGCTCGACCCCCGCAGCCCCAGCATTTT.

The genes are TRBV5-4 and TRBJ1-1, with unresolved D. In germline, CDR1 is SGHNT, CDR2 YYREEE (reference sequence). CDR3 length: 14 residues. The V gene lost 1 base and the J gene lost 2 bases, with 9 bases spanning the gap. The DNA for the CDR3 is TGTGCCAGCAGCTTGCATGCGGGAAACACTGAAGCTTTCTTT. Translated, it gives CASSLHAGNTEAFF.